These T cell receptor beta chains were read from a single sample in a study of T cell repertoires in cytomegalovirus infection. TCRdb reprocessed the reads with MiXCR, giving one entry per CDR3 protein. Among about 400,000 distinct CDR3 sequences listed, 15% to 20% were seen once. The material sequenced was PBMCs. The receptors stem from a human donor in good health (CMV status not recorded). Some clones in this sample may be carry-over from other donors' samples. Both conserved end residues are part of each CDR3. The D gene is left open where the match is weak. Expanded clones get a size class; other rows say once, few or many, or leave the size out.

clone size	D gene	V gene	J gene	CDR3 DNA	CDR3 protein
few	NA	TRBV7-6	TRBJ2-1	TGTGCCAGCAGCTTAGGGCTCGGTTCTTACAATGAGCAGTTCTTC	CASSLGLGSYNEQFF
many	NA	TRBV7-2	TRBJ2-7	TGTGCCAGCAGCCGGGGGTGGGGCTACGAGCAGTACTTC	CASSRGWGYEQYF
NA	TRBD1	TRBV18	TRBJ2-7	TGTGCCAGCTCACGAGGGGGCAACGAGCAGTACTTC	CASSRGGNEQYF
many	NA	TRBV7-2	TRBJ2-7	TGTGCCAGCAGCTTATTGGGGCTAGTCGATAAGTACGAGCAGTACTTC	CASSLLGLVDKYEQYF
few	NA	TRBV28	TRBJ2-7	TGTGCCAGCAGTTTCCTTAGACAGAGCCCCTTATGGCAGTACTTC	CASSFLRQSPLWQYF
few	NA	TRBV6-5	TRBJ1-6	TGTGCCAGCAGCCGTGACGGACTTCTCCACTTT	CASSRDGLLHF
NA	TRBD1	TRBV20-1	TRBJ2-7	TGCAGTGCCAGGGACAGGATCCTTTACGAGCAGTACTTC	CSARDRILYEQYF
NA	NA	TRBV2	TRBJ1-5	TGTGCCAGCACCCAGGGTTTTAGCAATCAGCCCCAGCATTTT	CASTQGFSNQPQHF
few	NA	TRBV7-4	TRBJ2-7	TGTGCCAGCAGCTTATCCGGGCATACCTACGAGCAGTACTTC	CASSLSGHTYEQYF
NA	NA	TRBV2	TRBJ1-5	TGTGCCAGCAGTGTTGGGGAGGGTGGGCAGCCCCAGCATTTT	CASSVGEGGQPQHF
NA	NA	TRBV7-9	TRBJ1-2	TGTGCCAGCGAGCAGGTGGTGGATGGCTACACCTTC	CASEQVVDGYTF
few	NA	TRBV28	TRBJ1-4	TGTGCCAGCAGCTTTGGCCATGAAAAACTGTTTTTT	CASSFGHEKLFF
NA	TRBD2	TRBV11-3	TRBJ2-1	TGTGCCAGCAGCTTAGGAGGACTAGCGTCTCAGCAGTTCTTC	CASSLGGLASQQFF
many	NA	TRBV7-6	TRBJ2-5	TGTGCCAGCAGCCCCGGATCTCGGGAGACCCAGTACTTC	CASSPGSRETQYF
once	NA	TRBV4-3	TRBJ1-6	TGCGCCAGCAGCCAAGATATTCATAGCTCCTATAATTCACCCCTCCACTTT	CASSQDIHSSYNSPLHF
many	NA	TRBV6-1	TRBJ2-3	TGTGCCAGCAGTGAAAAGTTGCGTAGTGTCACAGATACGCAGTATTTT	CASSEKLRSVTDTQYF
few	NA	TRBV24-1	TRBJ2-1	TGTGCCACCAGTGATTATGAGGGAAATGAGCAGTTCTTC	CATSDYEGNEQFF
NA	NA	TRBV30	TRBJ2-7	TGTGCCTGGAGTACCGCTTGGGAGCAGTACTTC	CAWSTAWEQYF
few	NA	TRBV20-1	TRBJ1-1	TGCAGTGCTACCCAAGGGGGGGACACTGAAGCTTTCTTT	CSATQGGDTEAFF
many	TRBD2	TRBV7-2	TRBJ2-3	TGTGCCAGCAGCCCCCGACTAGCGGGAGGAACAGATACGCAGTATTTT	CASSPRLAGGTDTQYF
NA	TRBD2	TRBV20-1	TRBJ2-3	TGCAGTGCTGGCGGGGGAACCATAGATACGCAGTATTTT	CSAGGGTIDTQYF
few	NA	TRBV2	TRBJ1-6	TGTGCCAGCAGTGAAAGCTTTAGCTCCTATAATTCACCCCTCCACTTT	CASSESFSSYNSPLHF
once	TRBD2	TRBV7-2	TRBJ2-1	TGTGCCAGCAGCTTAACTAGCGGGGGATACAATGAGCAGTTGTTC	CASSLTSGGYNEQLF
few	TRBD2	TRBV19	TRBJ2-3	TGTGCCAGTAGTCCGGGGGCGCGGGGGGGCACAGATACGCAGTATTTT	CASSPGARGGTDTQYF
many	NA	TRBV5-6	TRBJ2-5	TGTGCCAGCAGCTTGGGCCTGGATGATGAGGGGCTGACCCAGTACTTC	CASSLGLDDEGLTQYF
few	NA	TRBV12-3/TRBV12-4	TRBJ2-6	TGTGCCAGTGGTTTAAGCTCTGGGGCCAACGTCCTGACTTTC	CASGLSSGANVLTF
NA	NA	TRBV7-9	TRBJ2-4	TGTGCCAGCAGCGGCCGAGGGGAAAACATTCAGTACTTC	CASSGRGENIQYF
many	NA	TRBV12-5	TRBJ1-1	TGTGCTAGTGGGGCTCGAGGTTCGAGGGGAGTTGCTGAAGCTTTCTTT	CASGARGSRGVAEAFF
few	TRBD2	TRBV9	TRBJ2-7	TGTGCCAGCAGCGGAGCGGGGGGCTCCTACGAGCAGTACTTC	CASSGAGGSYEQYF
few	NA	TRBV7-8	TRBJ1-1	TGTGCCACCTGCAGGGGTTCAAGCACTGAAGCTTTCTTT	CATCRGSSTEAFF
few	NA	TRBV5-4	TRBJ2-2	TGTGCCAGCAGTCGGGACCTCCCTTGGGTTACCGGGGAGCTGTTTTTT	CASSRDLPWVTGELFF
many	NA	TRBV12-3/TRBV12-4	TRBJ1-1	TGTGCCAGCAGTTTCGGCCAGGGGCTTGGCACTGAAGCTTTCTTT	CASSFGQGLGTEAFF
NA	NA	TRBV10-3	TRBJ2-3	TGTGCCATCTGGGCCGAGTTCGGTAGCACAGATACGCAGTATTTT	CAIWAEFGSTDTQYF
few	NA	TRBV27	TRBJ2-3	TGTTATTTCGGAAATACGCAGTATTTT	CYFGNTQYF
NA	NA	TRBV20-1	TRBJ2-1	TGCAGTGCTGGCAGAGGGAATGAGCAGTTCTTC	CSAGRGNEQFF
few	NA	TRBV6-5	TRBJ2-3	TGTGCCAGCAGAAGAGCCTCCACAGATACGCAGTATTTT	CASRRASTDTQYF
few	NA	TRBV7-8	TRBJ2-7	TGTGCCAGCAGCACCGGGGCCAGGAACGAGCAGTACTTC	CASSTGARNEQYF
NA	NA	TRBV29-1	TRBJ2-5	TGCAGCGTTGAATTGGGGAGGTATGGGACCCAGTACTTC	CSVELGRYGTQYF
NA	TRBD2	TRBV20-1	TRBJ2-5	TGCAGTGCTCGGGGGGTCCAAGAGACCCAGTACTTC	CSARGVQETQYF
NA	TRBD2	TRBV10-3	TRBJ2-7	TGTGCCATCAGTGAAGGCGGGAGAGGGTCCTACGAGCAGTACTTC	CAISEGGRGSYEQYF
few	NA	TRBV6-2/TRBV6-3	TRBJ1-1	TGTGCCAGCAGTCCACGGGGGTGGGAGACGAGACCTGAAGCTTTCTTT	CASSPRGWETRPEAFF
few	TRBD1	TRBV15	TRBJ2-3	TGTGCCACCAGCCCATTGACAGGGGACAAAGATACGCAGTATTTT	CATSPLTGDKDTQYF
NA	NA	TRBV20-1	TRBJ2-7	TGCAGTGCTAGATCCACCGGCTACGAGCAGTACTTC	CSARSTGYEQYF
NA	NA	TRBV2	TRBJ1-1	TGTGCCAGCAGTGAAATGGGTAACACTGAAGCTTTCTTT	CASSEMGNTEAFF
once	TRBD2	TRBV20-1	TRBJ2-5	TGCAGTGCTACTGACGGGGGGGAGACCCAGTACTTC	CSATDGGETQYF